What follows are 17 T cell receptor beta chains derived from one specimen sequenced in a study of blood T cell repertoires in COVID-19. Using immunoSEQ multiplex PCR, the repertoire was profiled, and TCRdb retains in-frame clones only, with some absent. Altogether around 100,000 clones are present, roughly 84% being singletons, with the ten largest covering roughly 1.4%. The sample consisted of peripheral blood. Receptors originate from a middle-aged man with acute or convalescent COVID-19.

The chain has TRBV2 and TRBJ2-2; TRBD2 aligns across 12 bases. This CDR3 contains 17 residues. V lost 7 bases to trimming and J lost 2 bases; unmatched junction nucleotides: 8. CDR1 and CDR2 (germline): SNHLY, FYNNEI. CDR3 protein: CASKGGLAGTNTGELFF. The CDR3 nucleotides are TGTGCCAGCAAGGGAGGACTAGCGGGGACTAACACCGGGGAGCTGTTTTTT.

This sequence joins TRBV27 and TRBJ1-2; perhaps TRBD1 as D (6 bases). The CDR3 length is 13 residues. Between the trimmed V and J ends, which lost 2 bases and 6 bases, there was a span of 10 bases. The germline CDR1 and CDR2 sequences are MNHEY and SMNVEV (reference sequence). The CDR3 bases are TGTGCCAGCAGTTTAGGGGGGGCCAATGGCTACACCTTC. It encodes CASSLGGANGYTF.

This chain uses TRBV12-3 or TRBV12-4 with TRBJ1-1; D gene unclear. Trimming took off 5 bases at V and 1 base at J, with 8 bases between the two ends. This CDR3 comprises 13 residues. The CDR3 here is CASSLIQNTEAFF. The CDR3 DNA follows: TGTGCCAGCAGTCTCATACAGAACACTGAAGCTTTCTTT.

The chain carries TRBV28 and TRBJ1-2; D gene uncertain. The CDR3 runs to 11 residues. V was clipped by 5 bases and J by 2 bases, with 3 bases between them. The germline V gene has CDR1 MDHEN and CDR2 SYDVKM. The CDR3 nucleotides read TGTGCCAGCAGTGAGAACTATGGCTACACCTTC. Amino acids: CASSENYGYTF.

The chain employs TRBV6-5 and TRBJ1-6; no definite D call. The CDR3 is 15 amino acids. Trimming cost V 5 bases and J 6 bases, with 14 bases left between them. The germline gives CDR1 MNHEY, CDR2 SVGAGI. The CDR3 is CASSPGVMSNSPLHF. For the CDR3, the DNA is TGTGCCAGCAGTCCCGGGGTGATGAGTAATTCACCCCTCCACTTT.

This chain links TRBV7-8 with TRBJ2-1; 10 positions agree with TRBD2. The CDR3 length is 18 residues. J gave up 5 bases and V 3 bases, and 13 bases lay outside the gene matches. CDR1 is SGHVS, CDR2 FQNEAQ, per germline. The CDR3 sequence: CASSFKREGLVPNNEQFF. Written as DNA, the CDR3 is TGTGCCAGCAGCTTTAAGCGGGAGGGCCTTGTGCCCAACAATGAGCAGTTCTTC.

This clone was observed once. The chain couples TRBV12-3 or TRBV12-4 to TRBJ1-2, with D possibly being TRBD1 (5 bases). The CDR3 covers 13 residues. With 3 bases removed from V and 4 bases from J, the gap between germline ends came to 9 bases. The CDR3 region has the DNA TGTGCCAGCAGTTTCGACAGAGTCTATGGCTACACCTTC. Translated, it gives CASSFDRVYGYTF.

The chain links TRBV3-1 (or the pseudogene TRBV3-2) to TRBJ2-7, with D tentatively TRBD1 (5 bases). From germline, CDR1 is LGHDT and CDR2 YNNKEL (reference sequence). The CDR3 consists of 16 residues. Trimming took off 0 bases at V and 3 bases at J, with 15 bases between the two ends. The CDR3 region is CASSQESDTLVYEQYF. CDR3 nucleotides: TGTGCCAGCAGCCAAGAATCGGACACATTAGTCTACGAGCAGTACTTC.

This clone appeared a few times. This sequence joins TRBV7-9 and TRBJ2-7; 9 positions match TRBD1. Germline lookup yields CDR1 SEHNR and CDR2 FQNEAQ (reference sequence). The CDR3 sequence is 17 residues long. The V and J ends lost 5 bases and 5 bases, in that order; junction bases with no gene match: 16. The CDR3 nucleotides read TGTGCCAGCAGCCTAGGCGTAACCGGGACAGGGAAGGACGAGCAGTACTTC. Residues: CASSLGVTGTGKDEQYF.

The chain recombines TRBV6-1 with TRBJ1-2; D is uncertain. The germline V gene has CDR1 MNHNS and CDR2 SASEGT. This CDR3 is 15 amino acids long. Deletions cut 1 base from V and 4 bases from J, with 13 bases between. The DNA for the CDR3 is TGTGCCAGCAGTGAAGTGTACAGTCAAATCTATGGCTACACCTTC. Residues: CASSEVYSQIYGYTF.

This rearrangement joins TRBV27 to TRBJ2-1; 11 bases line up with TRBD2. This CDR3 contains 16 residues. Germline CDR1 and CDR2: MNHEY and SMNVEV (reference sequence). V was clipped by 5 bases and J by 7 bases; unmatched bases: 10. The CDR3 DNA reads TGTGCCAGCAGTCTAATAGCGGGAGGGCCAGGGAATGAGCAGTTCTTC. It yields the protein CASSLIAGGPGNEQFF.

This chain joins TRBV7-9 and TRBJ2-7; tentatively, D is TRBD2 (5 bases). Germline loops: CDR1 SEHNR, CDR2 FQNEAQ (reference sequence). The CDR3 loop spans 14 amino acids. With 5 bases removed from V and 3 bases from J, the gap between germline ends came to 14 bases. The CDR3: CASSTRGPDYEQYF. The CDR3, as DNA: TGTGCCAGCAGCACCCGAGGGCCTGACTACGAGCAGTACTTC.

V and J are TRBV7-2 and TRBJ1-5; 8 bases are shared with TRBD1. Germline V lookup: CDR1 SGHTA, CDR2 FQGNSA. V shed 3 bases and J 3 bases; nucleotides not matched to a gene: 7. The CDR3 covers 16 residues. CDR3 region: CASSFLGTGFNQPQHF. The CDR3 region has the DNA TGTGCCAGCAGCTTCCTCGGGACAGGTTTCAATCAGCCCCAGCATTTT.

V usage is TRBV2 and J usage is TRBJ2-7; TRBD1 might be the D (6 bases). The CDR3 sequence is 14 residues long. Germline CDR1 is SNHLY and CDR2 is FYNNEI. V lost 2 bases and J lost 0, with 8 bases in between. CDR3 DNA sequence: TGTGCCAGCAGTGAACAGGGGAGCTCCTACGAGCAGTACTTC. Translation gives CASSEQGSSYEQYF.

This clone was counted a single time. The gene calls are TRBV2 and TRBJ2-5, with D tentatively TRBD2 (5 bases). Trimming cost V 4 bases and J 4 bases, with 13 bases left between them. This CDR3 region has 14 residues. From germline, CDR1 is SNHLY and CDR2 FYNNEI. The DNA for the CDR3 is TGTGCCAGCAGTGTAATAGGCGGGCGAGAGACCCAGTACTTC. Protein: CASSVIGGRETQYF.

The chain's CDR3 is CASSLSGLLPTYEQYF. DNA for the CDR3: TGTGCCAGCAGTTTATCGGGACTCCTCCCCACCTACGAGCAGTACTTC. V gene TRBV27 combines with J gene TRBJ2-7, with D tentatively TRBD2 (6 bases). The V gene lost 0 bases and the J gene lost 2 bases, with 14 bases spanning the gap. The CDR3 length is 16 residues. Germline CDR1 and CDR2: MNHEY and SMNVEV (reference sequence).

The chain joins TRBV18 to TRBJ1-3, with D possibly matching TRBD1 (6 bases). The CDR3 extends over 13 amino acids. The V gene's germline CDR1 is KGHSH and CDR2 LQKENI. V gave up 3 bases and J gave up 4 bases, with 7 bases separating them. The CDR3 reads CASSPGQGNTIYF. The DNA of the CDR3 is TGTGCCAGCTCACCCGGACAGGGAAACACCATATATTTT.